This entry concerns a single T cell receptor beta chain. Germline assignment: CDR1 MGHRA and CDR2 YSYEKL. CDR3 length: 16 amino acids. V was shortened by 4 bases and J by 0 bases, with 13 bases between the two germline ends. This specimen belongs to a study of CD8 T cells in Susac syndrome. Reverse transcription of about 0.45 to 1 ug RNA used random hexamers. Amplification of TCR beta CDR3 across 54 Vbeta and 13 Jbeta was performed with immunoSEQ multiplex PCR. One entry per CDR3 protein, called by TCRdb with MiXCR from the immunoSEQ multiplex PCR reads. Among a few hundred thousand distinct CDR3 sequences listed, roughly 84% were seen once.

This chain joins TRBV4-1 and TRBJ1-3; D is possibly TRBD1 (6 bases). The receptor was derived from a human donor with multiple sclerosis. Sequenced material: CD8+ T cells from PBMCs. The CDR3 DNA is TGCGCCAGCAGCCCGACAGGACTTGACTCTGGAAACACCATATATTTT. Residues: CASSPTGLDSGNTIYF.